This record covers a single TCR beta chain. This clonotype was recorded at least ten times. Its cognate antigen has yet to be identified. No base quality values were provided; no much bigger clone lies one nucleotide off. The source of the sample is a study of early T cells in non-severe SARS-CoV-2 infection (dated by TCRdb to about 2021). With respect to the entire study: Because TCR sequencing relied on bulk RNA taken from unsorted whole blood, pairing of alpha and beta chains was not possible.

Study-level results and caveats: Matching against VDJdb was skewed toward anti-spike CD8 responses, likely underestimated virus-specific expansions, and missed private and CD4 specificities.

Libraries came from 5' RACE. Sequenced using a NextSeq 500. To correct for sequencing error and PCR bias, the TCR library protocol tagged individual cDNA molecules with unique molecular identifiers. Both TCR alpha and beta chains were sequenced, and tight co-correlation was observed between alpha and beta sequence abundances in each sample. The original methods were these. V gene, J gene and CDR3 annotation of TCR sequences was performed with Decombinator V4. TCRs were defined as expanded if a significant change between any two time points was detected under a Poisson model with p below 0.0001. TCR abundances were normalised to the total number of TCRs sequenced in each sample and reported as counts per million. VDJdb, accessed 1 November 2021, was searched for CMV, EBV and SARS-CoV-2 annotated TCRs, with TCRs annotated for multiple antigens excluded. TCRdb reprocessing: public reads trimmed at Q25 with fastp, clones called with MiXCR, in-frame beta chains kept. Identical CDR3 proteins give one entry, which carries the most common genes and DNA. Clone size and V and J calls follow TCRdb, not the original study. Recorded for this sample are 50,000 to 60,000 distinct CDR3 sequences; 8.7% of them occurred a single time. The ten biggest clones cover 3.5% to 5% of the sample.

The study was a case-control design nested within a healthcare worker cohort in London, UK, with weekly nasopharyngeal swab PCR tests and blood sampling. Between 23 and 31 March 2020, the week of the UK lockdown, healthcare workers were enrolled and then followed up weekly for as long as 16 weeks. Sequenced material: whole blood, taken at baseline. The TCR sequence derives from an adult who was a healthcare worker with PCR-confirmed SARS-CoV-2 infection or an uninfected control (not recorded which).

The DNA sequence follows: TGTGCCACCAGTGACCTCCCTGGACGGGAGCTAACCAATGAGCAGTTCTTC. It translates as CATSDLPGRELTNEQFF. Recombination joined TRBV24-1 with TRBJ2-1, with TRBD2 perhaps the D gene, on 6 matching bases. Between the V and J ends, shortened by 4 bases and 6 bases respectively, the junction contains 21 bases. In the germline V gene, CDR1 corresponds to KGHDR and CDR2 to SFDVKD. Inclusive of the bounding cysteine and phenylalanine, the CDR3 is 17 residues long. Only the CDR3 portion is preserved as DNA: 51 bases, with reading frame beginning at the first base.